This T cell receptor beta chain was observed in a study of chemoradiotherapy in HPV16-positive cancers. After removal of 4 bases from V and 6 bases from J, the junction contained 6 bases not matched to a gene. In germline, CDR1 is SEHNR, CDR2 FQNEAQ (reference sequence). The CDR3 has 14 amino acids. Sequenced by immunoSEQ multiplex PCR; TCRdb stores in-frame clones only, minus some. Found here are about 17,000 clones, roughly 89% of them singletons; the top ten hold less than 2.5%. Here the sequenced sample was blood, taken from a patient who underwent chemoradiotherapy. This receptor was identified in a human donor with HPV-associated anogenital cancer. This chain connects TRBV7-9 to TRBJ2-3, with TRBD1 matching 8 bases. The CDR3 loop reads CASSYGTGYDTQYF. In nucleotides, the CDR3 is TGTGCCAGCAGCTATGGGACAGGTTACGATACGCAGTATTTT.